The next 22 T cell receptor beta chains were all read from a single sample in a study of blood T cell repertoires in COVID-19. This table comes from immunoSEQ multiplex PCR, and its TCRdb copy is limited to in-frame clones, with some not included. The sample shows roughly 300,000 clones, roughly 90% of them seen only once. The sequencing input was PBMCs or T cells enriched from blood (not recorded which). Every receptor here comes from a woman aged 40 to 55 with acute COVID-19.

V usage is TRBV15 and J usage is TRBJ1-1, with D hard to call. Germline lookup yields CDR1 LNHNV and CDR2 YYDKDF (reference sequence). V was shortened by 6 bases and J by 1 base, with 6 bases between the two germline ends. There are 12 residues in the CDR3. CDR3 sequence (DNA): TGTGCCACCAGACAGCAGAACACTGAAGCTTTCTTT. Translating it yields CATRQQNTEAFF.

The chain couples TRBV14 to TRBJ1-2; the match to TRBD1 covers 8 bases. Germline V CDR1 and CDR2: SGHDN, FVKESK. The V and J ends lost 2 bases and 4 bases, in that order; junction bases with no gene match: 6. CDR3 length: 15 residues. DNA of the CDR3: TGTGCCAGCAGCCAATTTCAAGGACAGGGCTATGGCTACACCTTC. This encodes CASSQFQGQGYGYTF.

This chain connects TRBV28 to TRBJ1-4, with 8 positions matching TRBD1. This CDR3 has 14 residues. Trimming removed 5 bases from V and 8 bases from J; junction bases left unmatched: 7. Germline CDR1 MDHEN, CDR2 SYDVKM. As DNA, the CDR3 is TGTGCCAGCAGTGTCCAGGGGGCTGGCGAAAAACTGTTTTTT. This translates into CASSVQGAGEKLFF.

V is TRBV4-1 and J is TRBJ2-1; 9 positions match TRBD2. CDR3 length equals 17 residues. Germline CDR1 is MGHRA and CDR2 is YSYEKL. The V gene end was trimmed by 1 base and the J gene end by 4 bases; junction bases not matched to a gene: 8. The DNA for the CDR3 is TGCGCCAGCAGCCAAGGCCTAGCGGGATCGGGGTACAATGAGCAGTTCTTC. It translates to CASSQGLAGSGYNEQFF.

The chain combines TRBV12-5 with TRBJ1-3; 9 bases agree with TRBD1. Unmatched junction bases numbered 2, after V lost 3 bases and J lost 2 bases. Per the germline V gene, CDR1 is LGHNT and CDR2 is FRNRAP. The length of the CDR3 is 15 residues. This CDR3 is CASGLTGGTGNTIYF. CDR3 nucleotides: TGTGCTAGTGGTTTAACAGGGGGCACTGGAAACACCATATATTTT.

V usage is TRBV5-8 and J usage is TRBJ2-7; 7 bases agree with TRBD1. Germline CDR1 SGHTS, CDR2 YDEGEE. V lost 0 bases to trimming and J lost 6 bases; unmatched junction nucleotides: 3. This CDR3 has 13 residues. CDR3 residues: CASSLERGREQYF. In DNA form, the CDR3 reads TGTGCCAGCAGCTTGGAAAGGGGGCGCGAGCAGTACTTC. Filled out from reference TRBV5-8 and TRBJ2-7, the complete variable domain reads EAGVTQSPTHLIKTRGQQATLRCSPISGHTSVYWYQQALGLGLQFLLWYDEGEERNRGNFPPRFSGRQFPNYSSELNVNALELEDSALYLCASSLERGREQYFGPGTRLTVT.

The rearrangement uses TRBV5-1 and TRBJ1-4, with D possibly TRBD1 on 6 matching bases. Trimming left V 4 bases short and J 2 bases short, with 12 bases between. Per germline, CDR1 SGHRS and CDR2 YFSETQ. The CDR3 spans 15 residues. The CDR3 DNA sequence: TGCGCCAGCAGCGAAGGGGGGGTCACTAATGAAAAACTGTTTTTT. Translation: CASSEGGVTNEKLFF.

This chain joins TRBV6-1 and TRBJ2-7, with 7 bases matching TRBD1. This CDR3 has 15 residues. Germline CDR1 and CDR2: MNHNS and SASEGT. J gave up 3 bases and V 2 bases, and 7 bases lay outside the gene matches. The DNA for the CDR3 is TGTGCCAGCAGTGAACCGGACAGGTGGGTCTACGAGCAGTACTTC. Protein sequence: CASSEPDRWVYEQYF.

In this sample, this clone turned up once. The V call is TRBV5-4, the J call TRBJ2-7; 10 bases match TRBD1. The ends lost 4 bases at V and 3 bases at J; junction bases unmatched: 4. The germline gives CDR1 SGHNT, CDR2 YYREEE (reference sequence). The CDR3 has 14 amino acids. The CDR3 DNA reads TGTGCCAGCAGCCCCGGGACAGGGGACTACGAGCAGTACTTC. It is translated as CASSPGTGDYEQYF.

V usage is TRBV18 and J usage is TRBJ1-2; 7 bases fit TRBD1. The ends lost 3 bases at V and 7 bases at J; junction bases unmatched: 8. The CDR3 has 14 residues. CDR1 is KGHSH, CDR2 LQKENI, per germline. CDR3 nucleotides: TGTGCCAGCTCACCTCAGACAGGGCCAGGTGGCTACACCTTC. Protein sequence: CASSPQTGPGGYTF.

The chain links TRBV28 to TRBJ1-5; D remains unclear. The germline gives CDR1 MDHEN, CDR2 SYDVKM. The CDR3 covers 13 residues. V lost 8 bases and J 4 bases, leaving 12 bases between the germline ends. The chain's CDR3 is CASSGRVNQPQHF. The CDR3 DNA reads TGTGCCAGCTCGGGGAGGGTTAATCAGCCCCAGCATTTT.

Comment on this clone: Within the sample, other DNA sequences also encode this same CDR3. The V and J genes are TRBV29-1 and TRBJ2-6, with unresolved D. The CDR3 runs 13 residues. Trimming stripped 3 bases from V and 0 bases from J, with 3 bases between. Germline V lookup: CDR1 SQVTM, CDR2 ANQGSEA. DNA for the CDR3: TGCAGCGTTGATAGCTCTGGGGCCAACGTCCTGACTTTC. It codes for CSVDSSGANVLTF.

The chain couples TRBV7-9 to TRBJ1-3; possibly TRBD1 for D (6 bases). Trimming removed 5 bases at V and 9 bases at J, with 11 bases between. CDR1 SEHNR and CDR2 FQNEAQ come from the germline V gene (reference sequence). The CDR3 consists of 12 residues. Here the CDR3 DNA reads TGTGCCAGCAGCGCACAGGGTGGCACCATATATTTT. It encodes CASSAQGGTIYF.

CDR3 protein: CASSSPRGGRTEAFF. The CDR3 DNA follows: TGTGCCAGCAGCTCCCCACGGGGGGGTCGAACTGAAGCTTTCTTT. The J gene is TRBJ1-1, the V gene TRBV7-8, with TRBD1 as a possible D gene (5 bases). The CDR3 totals 15 residues. Germline V lookup: CDR1 SGHVS, CDR2 FQNEAQ. Deletions cut 4 bases from V and 5 bases from J, with 17 bases between.

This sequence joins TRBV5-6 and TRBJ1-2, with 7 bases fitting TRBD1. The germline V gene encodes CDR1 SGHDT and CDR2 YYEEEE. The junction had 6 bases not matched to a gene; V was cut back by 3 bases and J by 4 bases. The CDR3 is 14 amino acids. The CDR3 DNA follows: TGTGCCAGCAGCTCCGGGACAGAGATCTATGGCTACACCTTC. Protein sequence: CASSSGTEIYGYTF.

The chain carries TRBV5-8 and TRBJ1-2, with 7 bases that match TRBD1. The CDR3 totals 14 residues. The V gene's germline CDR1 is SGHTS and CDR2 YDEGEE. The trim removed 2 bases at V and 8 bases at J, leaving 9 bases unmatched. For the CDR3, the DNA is TGTGCCAGCAGCTTAGGACAGGCAATTGGAGGCTACACCTTC. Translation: CASSLGQAIGGYTF.

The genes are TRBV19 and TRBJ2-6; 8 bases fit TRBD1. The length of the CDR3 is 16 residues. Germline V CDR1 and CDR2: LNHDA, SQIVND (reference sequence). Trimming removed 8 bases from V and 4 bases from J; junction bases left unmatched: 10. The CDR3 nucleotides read TGTGCCAGTGGCGGGATTCAGGGGGCCGGGGCCAACGTCCTGACTTTC. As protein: CASGGIQGAGANVLTF. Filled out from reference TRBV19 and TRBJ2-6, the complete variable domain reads DGGITQSPKYLFRKEGQNVTLSCEQNLNHDAMYWYRQDPGQGLRLIYYSQIVNDFQKGDIAEGYSVSREKKESFPLTVTSAQKNPTAFYLCASGGIQGAGANVLTFGAGSRLTVL.

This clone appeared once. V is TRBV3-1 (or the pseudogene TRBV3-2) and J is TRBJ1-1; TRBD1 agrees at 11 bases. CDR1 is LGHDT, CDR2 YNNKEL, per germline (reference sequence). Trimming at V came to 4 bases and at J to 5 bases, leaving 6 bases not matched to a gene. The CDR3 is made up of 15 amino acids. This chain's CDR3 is CASSPGDRGGTEAFF. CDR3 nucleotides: TGTGCCAGCAGCCCCGGGGACAGGGGGGGAACTGAAGCTTTCTTT.

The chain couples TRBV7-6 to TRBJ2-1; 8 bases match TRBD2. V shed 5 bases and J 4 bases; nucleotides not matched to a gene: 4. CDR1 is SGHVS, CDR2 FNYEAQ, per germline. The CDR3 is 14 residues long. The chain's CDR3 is CASSQGLGYNEQFF. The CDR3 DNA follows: TGTGCCAGCAGCCAGGGACTAGGTTACAATGAGCAGTTCTTC.

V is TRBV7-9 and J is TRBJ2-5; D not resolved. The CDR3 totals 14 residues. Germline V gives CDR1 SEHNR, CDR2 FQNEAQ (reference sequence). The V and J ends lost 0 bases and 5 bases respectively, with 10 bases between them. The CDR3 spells CASSLASPRETQYF. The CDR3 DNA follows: TGTGCCAGCAGCTTAGCGAGCCCCCGGGAGACCCAGTACTTC.

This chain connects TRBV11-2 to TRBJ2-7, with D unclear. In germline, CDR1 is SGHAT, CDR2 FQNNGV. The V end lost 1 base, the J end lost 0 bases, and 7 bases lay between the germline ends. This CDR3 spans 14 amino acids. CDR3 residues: CASSLVGSSYEQYF. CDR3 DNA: TGTGCCAGCAGCTTAGTCGGTAGCTCCTACGAGCAGTACTTC.

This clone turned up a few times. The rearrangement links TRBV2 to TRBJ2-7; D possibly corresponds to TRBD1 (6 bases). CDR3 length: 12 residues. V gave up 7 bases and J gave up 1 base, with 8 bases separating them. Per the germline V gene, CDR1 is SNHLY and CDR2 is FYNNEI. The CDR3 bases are TGTGCCAGCAACAGGGATTCCTACGAGCAGTACTTC. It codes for CASNRDSYEQYF. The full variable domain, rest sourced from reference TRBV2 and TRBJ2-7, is EPEVTQTPSHQVTQMGQEVILRCVPISNHLYFYWYRQILGQKVEFLVSFYNNEISEKSEIFDDQFSVERPDGSNFTLKIRSTKLEDSAMYFCASNRDSYEQYFGPGTRLTVT.